One sample yielded the 3 T cell receptor beta chains listed below, sequenced in a study of beta chain features in type 1 diabetes. For these receptors, no antigen is known. Overall study findings and caveats: Among all four CD4+ subsets, Type 1 diabetes patients had TCRB CDR3s that were moderately but significantly shorter.

Every isolated RNA sample was fully reverse transcribed, so sequencing captured expressed TCRB transcripts. The data were produced by immunoSEQ multiplex PCR, yet TCRdb's version contains in-frame clones alone and is incomplete. The sample includes 630,000 or so clones, over 12% of them seen just once. Source material: naive CD4+ T cells from blood. These receptors all stem from a man aged 18 to 29 with type 1 diabetes.

Concerning this clone: Other nucleotide sequences from this sample produce the same CDR3. This rearrangement joins TRBV4-3 to TRBJ1-1; maybe TRBD1 (5 bases). CDR3 length equals 13 residues. Germline V gene sequence: CDR1 LGHNA, CDR2 YSLEER. The germline V and J ends were trimmed by 3 bases and 0 bases, with 5 bases remaining between them. The CDR3 sequence is CASSQGVNTEAFF. The CDR3, as DNA: TGCGCCAGCAGCCAGGGGGTGAACACTGAAGCTTTCTTT.

This chain connects TRBV5-4 to TRBJ1-2, with D unresolved. Per germline, CDR1 SGHNT and CDR2 YYREEE (reference sequence). The CDR3 contains 14 residues. The germline V and J ends were trimmed by 4 bases and 8 bases, with 18 bases remaining between them. Here the CDR3 reads CASSLRTDNWGYTF. The CDR3 DNA reads as TGTGCCAGCAGCCTTAGGACCGACAACTGGGGCTACACCTTC.

This clone was seen more than once but under ten times. The rearrangement uses TRBV4-2 and TRBJ1-5; a weak D match, TRBD1 (5 bases). The germline V and J ends were trimmed by 0 bases and 9 bases, with 9 bases remaining between them. Germline V gene lookup returns CDR1 LGHNA and CDR2 YNFKEQ. The CDR3 is 13 amino acids. The CDR3 protein is CASSQDGRGPQHF. The CDR3 DNA is TGTGCCAGCAGCCAAGATGGTAGGGGGCCCCAGCATTTT.